This T cell receptor beta chain originates from a study of a mutant IDH1 vaccine in newly diagnosed glioma (dated by TCRdb to the early 2020s). At the level of the whole study: Patients were given eight vaccinations, in weeks 1, 3, 5, 7, 11, 15, 19 and 23, which matched visits V03 through V10. Vaccination was initiated 4-6 weeks after radiotherapy alone, or concurrently with temozolomide cycles in the chemotherapy-containing groups. The roughly 32 treated patients were around 62% male and roughly 40% female, with a mean age of about 38 years. Before enrollment, most patients had been given radiochemotherapy with temozolomide as standard therapy, while the rest had received either radiotherapy alone or temozolomide alone. Peripheral blood samples were drawn at six visits, namely V03 (baseline), V05, V07, V10, V12 and V13. For exploratory analyses, approximately 23 treated patients had longitudinal TCRB deep sequencing done wherever samples were available. Study-wide findings and limitations: It was noted by the authors that analyses of patient blood samples could not be reproduced owing to sample limitations. Availability determined which PBMC samples were chosen for TCRB deep sequencing. Vaccine-induced immune responses across multiple MHC alleles were detected in approximately 93% of patients. Pseudoprogression seemed to be unrelated to changes in the top peripheral T cell clonotypes found by TCRB sequencing.

The method behind the library was the immunoSEQ multiplex PCR assay. Rearranged TCR beta chain sequences were amplified with the hsTCRB Kit following the manufacturer's protocol. TCRB libraries were sequenced on an Illumina MiSeq. In the paper's pipeline: The proprietary platform of the kit vendor was used for demultiplexing, trimming and gene mapping. TCRdb's version of the immuneACCESS table is confined to in-frame rearrangements and falls short of the full clone set. An unresolved V gene accounts for under half of the shortfall where checked; the remainder is of unknown origin. The V and J calls and the clone size are those of that table, but D and trimming were determined from the DNA. This sample lists 60,000 or so clones; 80% to 90% were detected once. The ten largest account for 4% of the sample. Taken from the germline V gene, the CDR1 and CDR2 loops are SGHRS and YFSETQ. Trimmed from V: 4 bases; trimmed from J: 2 bases; junction bases lacking a gene match: 4. The CDR3 has 14 amino acids, counting the end cysteine and phenylalanine. Only the CDR3 DNA stays, 42 bases, in frame from base 1.

The time point label for this specimen denotes: week 23, last vaccination. A 20-mer mutant IDH1 peptide at 300 micrograms in Montanide made up each vaccine dose, which was injected subcutaneously together with topical imiquimod. The donors had newly diagnosed IDH1-mutant astrocytomas of WHO grade 3 or 4 that showed loss of nuclear ATRX. The samples were drawn from NOA16, a multicentre, single-arm, open-label phase I trial in Germany that tested a mutant IDH1 peptide vaccine in humans for the first time. Genomic DNA for TCRB sequencing was extracted from EDTA blood using the DNeasy Blood and Tissue Kit. As to this clone: Its antigen remains undetermined. Qualities for individual bases were not recorded, and no much larger clone is one base off.

Sequencing used PBMCs, obtained from a glioma patient whose treatment included an IDH1 peptide vaccine. The TCR sequence derives from a man between 25 and 39 years old with glioma. In this chain, TRBV5-1 is recombined with TRBJ2-7, and 9 junction bases match TRBD1. The CDR3 has the sequence CASSRTGEAYEQYF. The base sequence is TGCGCCAGCAGCAGGACAGGGGAGGCCTACGAGCAGTACTTC. Here the CDR3 is joined to the reference TRBV5-1 and TRBJ2-7 genes, and the full variable domain is: KAGVTQTPRYLIKTRGQQVTLSCSPISGHRSVSWYQQTPGQGLQFLFEYFSETQRNKGNFPGRFSGRQFSNSRSEMNVSTLELGDSALYLCASSRTGEAYEQYFGPGTRLTVT.